The 8 T cell receptor beta chains in this list originate from one sample, sequenced in a study of blood T cell repertoires in COVID-19. Clones were read by immunoSEQ multiplex PCR, and TCRdb kept only the in-frame ones, dropping some. The sample shows about 58,000 clones, approximately 86% of them seen only once. The sequenced material came from peripheral blood. The source is an older woman with active COVID-19.

In DNA, the CDR3 is TGTGCCAGCAGTGACTATGGGGCGGGGGCCAACGTCCTGACTTTC. It translates to CASSDYGAGANVLTF. The chain couples TRBV6-4 to TRBJ2-6; D is perhaps TRBD1 (5 bases). Germline values: CDR1 MRHNA, CDR2 SNTAGT. V lost 1 base, J lost 4 bases, and 8 bases lay in between. This CDR3 spans 15 amino acids.

This chain links TRBV29-1 with TRBJ2-5; 12 bases agree with TRBD2. The CDR3 has 17 amino acids. Germline CDR1 and CDR2: SQVTM and ANQGSEA. V dropped 5 bases and J dropped 5; count of bases not matched to a gene: 15. CDR3 sequence: CSVFPYSSSGRGETQYF. The DNA of the CDR3 is TGCAGCGTTTTCCCCTATTCGTCTAGCGGGAGGGGGGAGACCCAGTACTTC.

The chain carries TRBV29-1 and TRBJ2-1, with 8 nucleotides matching TRBD1. The CDR3 sequence is 11 residues long. The V segment lost 7 bases and the J segment 10 bases; nucleotides outside the gene matches: 6. Germline CDR1 SQVTM, CDR2 ANQGSEA. The CDR3 loop reads CSGGRGREQFF. As DNA, the CDR3 is TGCAGCGGGGGCAGGGGGCGCGAGCAGTTCTTC.

The J gene is TRBJ1-2, the V gene TRBV25-1; D is ambiguous. V lost 3 bases to trimming and J lost 3 bases, with 17 bases between them. This CDR3 comprises 16 residues. Germline CDR1 is MGHDK and CDR2 is SYGVNS. The CDR3: CASSDDGVRRYYGYTF. DNA of the CDR3: TGTGCCAGCAGTGATGACGGGGTACGGAGGTACTATGGCTACACCTTC.

This sequence joins TRBV28 and TRBJ2-7, with TRBD2 matching over 7 bases. Looked up from germline, CDR1 is MDHEN and CDR2 is SYDVKM. The CDR3 is 14 amino acids. J was trimmed by 2 bases and V by 5 bases; bases with no gene match: 6. Here the CDR3 reads CASSPSGMTYEQYF. Written as DNA, the CDR3 is TGTGCCAGCAGTCCAAGCGGGATGACCTACGAGCAGTACTTC.

The rearrangement joins TRBV7-3 to TRBJ2-1; 7 positions agree with TRBD1. V dropped 1 base and J dropped 5; count of bases not matched to a gene: 5. Germline V gene lookup returns CDR1 SGHTA and CDR2 FQGTGA. The CDR3 consists of 15 residues. CDR3 sequence: CASSLKGTVDNEQFF. As DNA, the CDR3 is TGTGCCAGCAGCTTAAAGGGGACAGTCGACAATGAGCAGTTCTTC.

Only one count was recorded for this clone. This chain joins TRBV11-2 and TRBJ1-1, with unresolved D. Germline V gene lookup returns CDR1 SGHAT and CDR2 FQNNGV. Trimming took off 1 base at V and 7 bases at J, with 19 bases between the two ends. The CDR3 extends over 16 amino acids. In DNA form, the CDR3 reads TGTGCCAGCAGCTTAGGAACGTACGAGGTCATCTATGAAGCTTTCTTT. This codes for CASSLGTYEVIYEAFF.

This chain uses TRBV9 with TRBJ2-7, with TRBD1 as a possible D gene (6 bases). Germline CDR1 reads SGDLS; CDR2 reads YYNGEE. The V end lost 3 bases, the J end lost 0 bases, and 10 bases lay between the germline ends. The CDR3 consists of 14 residues. For the CDR3, the DNA is TGTGCCAGCAGCGAGGCAGGGGACTCCTACGAGCAGTACTTC. Encoded protein: CASSEAGDSYEQYF.